This T cell receptor (beta chain) was identified in a study of type 1 regulatory T cells. Background on the study: T-allo10 is a Tr1-enriched, alloantigen-specific CD4 T cell product made in vitro.

The V end lost 2 bases, the J end lost 10 bases, and 6 bases lay between the germline ends. The CDR3 length is 11 residues. Germline-derived CDR1 and CDR2 are SGHTA and FQGNSA. TCRdb fed the reads into MiXCR, producing one record per CDR3 protein. The sample yields about 62,000 distinct CDR3 sequences, approximately 60% seen once. Notes on this clonotype: The antigen remains unidentified.

The material sequenced was cultured non-Tr1 T cells, either the whole culture or a sorted T cell fraction (not recorded which). The origin of this receptor is a human donor in good health. The chain couples TRBV7-2 to TRBJ2-1; D might be TRBD1 (5 bases). The CDR3: CASSLTGEQFF. The DNA of the CDR3 is TGTGCCAGCAGCTTAACAGGCGAGCAGTTCTTC. Supplemented by reference TRBV7-2 and TRBJ2-1, the full variable domain reads GAGVSQSPSNKVTEKGKDVELRCDPISGHTALYWYRQSLGQGLEFLIYFQGNSAPDKSGLPSDRFSAERTGGSVSTLTIQRTQQEDSAVYLCASSLTGEQFFGPGTRLTVL.